This is a list of T cell receptor beta chains from one sample in a study of shared clonotypes between healthy human individuals. Only in-frame clones appear in the TCRdb table, and some are missing; sequencing was by immunoSEQ multiplex PCR. This table holds around 2.5 million clones, 93% found once. Material for sequencing was naive CD4+ T cells from PBMCs. These receptors were obtained from a man between 18 and 29 years old in good health. Some clones in this sample may be carry-over from other donors' samples. The CDR3 runs from the conserved cysteine through the conserved F or W. D genes are given only for firm matches. Clone sizes are given selectively: once, few, many, or a class where the clone is expanded.

J gene	D gene	V gene	clone size	CDR3 DNA	CDR3 protein
TRBJ1-5	.	TRBV9	.	TGTGCCAGCAGCGTTTCTTTTGGGGGAGAGATCAAGCATTTT	CASSVSFGGEIKHF
TRBJ2-7	.	TRBV28	.	TGTGCCAGCATCAGTCAGGACGGAGGTTTTGGGTCCTACGAGCAGTACTTC	CASISQDGGFGSYEQYF
TRBJ1-2	TRBD1	TRBV10-2	.	TGCGCCAGCAGCAAGGACAGGACCTATGGCTACACCTTC	CASSKDRTYGYTF
TRBJ2-3	TRBD2	TRBV5-5	.	TGTGCCAGCAGCTTGTTAACTACTAGCGGGAGCACAGATACGCAGTATTTT	CASSLLTTSGSTDTQYF
TRBJ2-5	.	TRBV5-1	.	TGCGCCAGCAGCTTGGCCGGGGGGCGCATCCAAGAGACCCAGTACTTC	CASSLAGGRIQETQYF
TRBJ1-5	TRBD1	TRBV27	.	TGTGCCAGCAGTTTATCAACAGGGGGAGGGCAGCCCCAGCATTTT	CASSLSTGGGQPQHF
TRBJ1-5	.	TRBV6-5	once	TGTGCCAGCAACAGTAGGAAGGGGGGCCCTCTCGCCTTT	CASNSRKGGPLAF
TRBJ2-1	TRBD2	TRBV5-1	.	TGCGCCAGCAGCCCGCTTTGGGCGGGAGGTAACAATGAGCAGTTCTTC	CASSPLWAGGNNEQFF
TRBJ1-6	.	TRBV5-4	.	TGTGCCAGCAGCTTGGACGATTCACCCCTCCACTTT	CASSLDDSPLHF
TRBJ1-1	.	TRBV30	.	TGTGCCTGGTGGTACCGGGACACTGAAGCTTTCTTT	CAWWYRDTEAFF
TRBJ1-1	TRBD1	TRBV29-1	.	TGCAGCGGCGCACAGGGGGACACTGAAGCTTTCTTT	CSGAQGDTEAFF
TRBJ1-2	TRBD1	TRBV7-9	.	TGTGCCAGCAGCTTAGCGCGGGGGGACAGCGATGGCTACACCTTC	CASSLARGDSDGYTF
TRBJ2-1	.	TRBV6-4	.	TGTGCCAGCAGCCAAACAGCATCCTACAATGAGCAGTTCTTC	CASSQTASYNEQFF
TRBJ1-4	.	TRBV4-1	.	TGCGCCAGCAGCCAACAGGGGAGGGCTAATGAAAAACTGTTTTTT	CASSQQGRANEKLFF
TRBJ1-1	.	TRBV5-1	once	TGCGCCAGCAGCTTGCCTGAGAGCCTGAACACTGAAGCTTTCTTT	CASSLPESLNTEAFF
TRBJ1-6	TRBD1	TRBV9	once	TGTGCCAGCAGCCAGGACAGGGATTCACCCCTCCACTTT	CASSQDRDSPLHF
TRBJ2-5	.	TRBV28	.	TGTGCCAGCCTACCGGGGACCCAAGAGACCCAGTACTTC	CASLPGTQETQYF
TRBJ2-3	TRBD1	TRBV6-6	.	TGTGCCAGCAGTAGGGGGACAGGGAAGGATACGCAGTATTTT	CASSRGTGKDTQYF
TRBJ2-7	TRBD1	TRBV19	.	TGTGCCAGTAGTTTGCCGGGACAGGGTGGCTACGAGCAGTACTTC	CASSLPGQGGYEQYF
TRBJ2-6	.	TRBV7-8	.	TGTGCCAGCAGCTTAGCGCGTGTCGTGTCTGGGGCCAACGTCCTGACTTTC	CASSLARVVSGANVLTF
TRBJ1-2	TRBD1	TRBV29-1	.	TGCAGCGTTTCCCCAAGACAGGGAGATGGCTACACCTTC	CSVSPRQGDGYTF
TRBJ1-1	.	TRBV30	.	TGTGCCTGCACGCCTGTCAATGAAGCTTTCTTT	CACTPVNEAFF
TRBJ2-7	.	TRBV28	.	TGTGCCAGCCCCGGTCCGGGACGGAGCTACGAGCAGTACTTC	CASPGPGRSYEQYF
TRBJ2-5	.	TRBV5-4	.	TGTGCCAGCAGCTCCCGGGGGAGGGAGACCCAGTACTTC	CASSSRGRETQYF
TRBJ2-3	.	TRBV7-8	.	TGTGCCAGCAGCTTAGCGGGAGCGGATACGCAGTATTTT	CASSLAGADTQYF
TRBJ2-7	TRBD1	TRBV27	.	TGTGCCAGCAGTTTTACAGGGGGCTTCTACGAGCAGTACTTC	CASSFTGGFYEQYF
TRBJ2-5	TRBD1	TRBV28	.	TGTGCCAGCACCCTCCGGGACAGGGGGCTCCAAGAGACCCAGTACTTC	CASTLRDRGLQETQYF
TRBJ2-2	TRBD1	TRBV5-1	.	TGCGCCAGCAGCTTTTCCTGGACAGGGGACACCGGGGAGCTGTTTTTT	CASSFSWTGDTGELFF
TRBJ1-5	.	TRBV30	.	TGTGCCTGGACTGGCAGCCCCAATCAGCCCCAGCATTTT	CAWTGSPNQPQHF
TRBJ2-3	TRBD2	TRBV2	.	TGTGCCAGCCATCTTTCTAGCGGGGCAGATACGCAGTATTTT	CASHLSSGADTQYF
TRBJ1-1	.	TRBV11-1	.	TGTGCCAGCAGCTTAAATTCGGGGGCTTTCTTT	CASSLNSGAFF
TRBJ1-2	TRBD1	TRBV7-9	once	TGTGCCAGCAGCCCTGGGACAGGAAACTCCTATGGCTACACCTTC	CASSPGTGNSYGYTF
TRBJ1-1	.	TRBV6-5	.	TGTGCCAGCAGCCCCAGATTGAACACTGAAGCTTTCTTT	CASSPRLNTEAFF
TRBJ2-6	.	TRBV6-5	.	TGTGCCACGGGGGCAGGGGGCTCTGGGGCCAACGTCCTGACTTTC	CATGAGGSGANVLTF
TRBJ2-3	.	TRBV2	.	TGTGCCAGCAGGAGGGATTTTGTATCTCACGCCGATACGCAGTATTTT	CASRRDFVSHADTQYF
TRBJ2-5	TRBD2	TRBV19	.	TGTGCCAGTAGTACCCCTAGCGGGAGGGCCCCCCGACAAGAGACCCAGTACTTC	CASSTPSGRAPRQETQYF
TRBJ2-3	.	TRBV14	.	TGTGCCAGCAGCCATGGTCTAGATACGCAGTATTTT	CASSHGLDTQYF
TRBJ2-3	TRBD2	TRBV4-2	.	TGTGCCAGCAGCCAAGAAGCCTCCCGGGGGGGCTACGTAAGGAACACAGATACGCAGTATTTT	CASSQEASRGGYVRNTDTQYF
TRBJ2-7	.	TRBV11-3	.	TGTGCCAGCAGCTTCTCGGTTCCTTCCGAGCAGTACTTC	CASSFSVPSEQYF
TRBJ1-4	.	TRBV9	.	TGTGCCAGCAGCGTAGGAGGGACAACTAATGAAAAACTGTTTTTT	CASSVGGTTNEKLFF
TRBJ2-2	.	TRBV5-1	.	TGCGCCAGCAGCCGGACAGTCACCGGGGAGCTGTTTTTT	CASSRTVTGELFF
TRBJ1-2	.	TRBV28	.	TGTGCCACCCCGCGAGGAACAGACTATGGCTACACCTTC	CATPRGTDYGYTF
TRBJ2-2	TRBD1	TRBV9	once	TGTGCCAGCAGCGGACAGGGGTTCCCCGGGGAGCTGTTTTTT	CASSGQGFPGELFF
TRBJ1-2	.	TRBV28	.	TGTGCCAGCCTCACGGACCCCACTTGGGGCTACACCTTC	CASLTDPTWGYTF
TRBJ1-3	TRBD1	TRBV28	.	TGTGCCAGCAGTTCTGGACAGGGGGAATACACCATATATTTT	CASSSGQGEYTIYF
TRBJ1-4	.	TRBV9	.	TGTGCCAGCAGCGATGGGACGGACTGGGCAGGAGAAAAACTGTTTTTT	CASSDGTDWAGEKLFF